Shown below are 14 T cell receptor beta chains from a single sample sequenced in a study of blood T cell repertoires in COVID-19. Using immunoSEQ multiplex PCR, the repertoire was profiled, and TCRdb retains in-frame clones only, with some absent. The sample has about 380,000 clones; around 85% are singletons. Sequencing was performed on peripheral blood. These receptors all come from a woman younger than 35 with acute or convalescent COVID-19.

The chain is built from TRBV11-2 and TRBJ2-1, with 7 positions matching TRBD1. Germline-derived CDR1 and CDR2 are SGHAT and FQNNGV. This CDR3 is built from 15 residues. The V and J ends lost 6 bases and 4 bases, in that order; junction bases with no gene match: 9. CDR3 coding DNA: TGTGCCAGCAGTACCGGGACAGCCTATTACAATGAGCAGTTCTTC. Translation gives CASSTGTAYYNEQFF.

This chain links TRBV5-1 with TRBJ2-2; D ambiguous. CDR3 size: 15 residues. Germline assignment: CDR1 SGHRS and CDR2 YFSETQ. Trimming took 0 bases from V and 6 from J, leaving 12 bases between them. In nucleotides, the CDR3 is TGCGCCAGCAGCTTGGGCCCCAGCCAGGCCGGGGAGCTGTTTTTT. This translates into CASSLGPSQAGELFF.

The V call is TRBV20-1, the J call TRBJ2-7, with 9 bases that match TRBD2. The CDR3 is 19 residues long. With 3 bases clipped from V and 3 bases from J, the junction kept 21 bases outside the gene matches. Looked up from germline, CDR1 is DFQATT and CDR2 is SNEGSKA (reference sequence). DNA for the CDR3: TGCAGTGCTAGTCACCTTTGGACTAGCGTCGCGGAGTGGGGCTACGAGCAGTACTTC. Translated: CSASHLWTSVAEWGYEQYF.

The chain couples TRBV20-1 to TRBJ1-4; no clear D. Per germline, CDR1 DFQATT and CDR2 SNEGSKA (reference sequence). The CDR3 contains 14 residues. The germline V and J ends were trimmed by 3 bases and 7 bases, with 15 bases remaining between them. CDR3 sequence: CSASLPREGEKLFF. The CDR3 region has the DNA TGCAGTGCTAGTTTACCAAGGGAGGGTGAAAAACTGTTTTTT.

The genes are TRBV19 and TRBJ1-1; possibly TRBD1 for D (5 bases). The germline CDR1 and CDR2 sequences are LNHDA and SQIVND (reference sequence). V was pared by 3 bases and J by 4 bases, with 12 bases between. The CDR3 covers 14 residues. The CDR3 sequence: CASSIGGGATEAFF. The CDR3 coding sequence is TGTGCCAGTAGTATTGGTGGCGGGGCCACTGAAGCTTTCTTT.

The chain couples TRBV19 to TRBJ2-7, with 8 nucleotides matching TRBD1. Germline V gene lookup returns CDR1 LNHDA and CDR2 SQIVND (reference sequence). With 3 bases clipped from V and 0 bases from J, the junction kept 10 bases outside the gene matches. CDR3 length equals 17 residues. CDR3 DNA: TGTGCCAGTAGTATTATGCCTCGGACAGGGATCTCCTACGAGCAGTACTTC. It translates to CASSIMPRTGISYEQYF.

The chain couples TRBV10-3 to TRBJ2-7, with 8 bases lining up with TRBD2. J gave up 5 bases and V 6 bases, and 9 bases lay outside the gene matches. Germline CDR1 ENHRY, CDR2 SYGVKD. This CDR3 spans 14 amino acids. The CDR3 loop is CAIRQSGSSNEQYF. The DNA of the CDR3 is TGTGCCATCAGGCAAAGCGGGAGTAGCAACGAGCAGTACTTC.

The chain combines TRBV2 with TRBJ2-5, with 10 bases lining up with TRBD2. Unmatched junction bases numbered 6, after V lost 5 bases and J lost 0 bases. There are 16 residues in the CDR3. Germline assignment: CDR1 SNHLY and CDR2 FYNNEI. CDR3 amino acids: CASSKLAGAYQETQYF. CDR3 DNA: TGTGCCAGCAGTAAGCTAGCGGGAGCCTACCAAGAGACCCAGTACTTC.

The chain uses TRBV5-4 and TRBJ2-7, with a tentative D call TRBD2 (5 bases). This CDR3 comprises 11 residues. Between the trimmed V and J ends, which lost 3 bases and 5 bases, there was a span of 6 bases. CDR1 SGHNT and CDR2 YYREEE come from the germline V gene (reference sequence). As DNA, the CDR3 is TGTGCCAGCAGCTGGGGAGACGAGCAGTACTTC. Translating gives CASSWGDEQYF.

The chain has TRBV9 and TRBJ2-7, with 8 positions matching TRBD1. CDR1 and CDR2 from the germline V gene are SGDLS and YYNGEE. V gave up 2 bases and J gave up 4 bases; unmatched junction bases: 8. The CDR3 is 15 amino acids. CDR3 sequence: CASSVGRDRPYEQYF. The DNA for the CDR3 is TGTGCCAGCAGCGTTGGCCGGGACAGGCCATACGAGCAGTACTTC.

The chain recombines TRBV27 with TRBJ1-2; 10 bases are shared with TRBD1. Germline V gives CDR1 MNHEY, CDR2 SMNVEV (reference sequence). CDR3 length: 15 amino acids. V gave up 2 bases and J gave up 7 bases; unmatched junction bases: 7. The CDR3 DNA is TGTGCCAGCAGTTTAAAACCGACAGGGGGCTTTGGCTACACCTTC. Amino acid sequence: CASSLKPTGGFGYTF.

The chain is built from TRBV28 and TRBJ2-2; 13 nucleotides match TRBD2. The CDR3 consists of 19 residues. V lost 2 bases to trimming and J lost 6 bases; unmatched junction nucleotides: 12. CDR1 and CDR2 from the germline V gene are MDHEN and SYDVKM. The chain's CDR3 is CASSLQSLTSGRAPGELFF. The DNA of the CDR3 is TGTGCCAGCAGTTTACAGAGCCTAACTAGCGGGAGGGCCCCCGGGGAGCTGTTTTTT.

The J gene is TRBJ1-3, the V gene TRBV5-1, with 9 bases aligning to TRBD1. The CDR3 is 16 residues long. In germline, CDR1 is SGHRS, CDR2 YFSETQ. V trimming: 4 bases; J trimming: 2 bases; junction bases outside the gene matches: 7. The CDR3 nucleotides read TGCGCCAGCAGCATGATACAGGGGGCGGCTGGAAACACCATATATTTT. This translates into CASSMIQGAAGNTIYF.

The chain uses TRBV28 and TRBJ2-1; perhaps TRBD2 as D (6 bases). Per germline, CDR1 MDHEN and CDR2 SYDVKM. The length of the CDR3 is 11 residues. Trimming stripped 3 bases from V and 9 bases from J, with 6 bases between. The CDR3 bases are TGTGCCAGCAGTTTGGAGGGTGAGCAGTTCTTC. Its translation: CASSLEGEQFF.